The source of this T cell receptor beta chain is a study of blood T cell repertoires in COVID-19. Study in general: Acute-phase and convalescent COVID-19 samples originated in the United States, Italy and Spain. T cells, B-cell-depleted T cells, or PBMCs provided the cDNA or gDNA that served as material.

Trimming at V came to 5 bases and at J to 6 bases, leaving 6 bases not matched to a gene. CDR3 length: 14 residues. Germline CDR1 GTSNPN, CDR2 SVGIG (reference sequence). In the original workflow: Amplification of reference gene primers was used by the study to estimate nucleated cell counts. Method: immunoSEQ multiplex PCR; TCRdb's copy keeps in-frame clones and lacks some. V and J calls and clone size are copied from that table; D and trimming were computed from the DNA. The data show some 260,000 clones, around 80% seen once. The specimen sequenced was peripheral blood. The receptor's source is a woman aged 40 to 50 with active or convalescent COVID-19. This chain joins TRBV30 and TRBJ2-2; 10 bases align to TRBD1. The CDR3 here is CAWPGTGAAGELFF. DNA for the CDR3: TGTGCCTGGCCCGGGACAGGGGCGGCCGGGGAGCTGTTTTTT.